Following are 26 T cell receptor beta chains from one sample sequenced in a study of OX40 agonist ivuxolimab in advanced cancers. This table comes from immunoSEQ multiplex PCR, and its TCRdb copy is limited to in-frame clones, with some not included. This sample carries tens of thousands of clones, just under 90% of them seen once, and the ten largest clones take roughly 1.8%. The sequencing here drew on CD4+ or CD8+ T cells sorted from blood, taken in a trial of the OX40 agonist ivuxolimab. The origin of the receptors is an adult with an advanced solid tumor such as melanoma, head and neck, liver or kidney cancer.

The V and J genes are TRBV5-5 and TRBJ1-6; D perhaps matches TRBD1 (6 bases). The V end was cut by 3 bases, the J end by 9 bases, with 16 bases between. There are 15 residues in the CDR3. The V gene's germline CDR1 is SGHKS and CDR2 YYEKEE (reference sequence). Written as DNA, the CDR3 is TGTGCCAGCAGCTCGGACAGATCCCCCATTTCACCCCTCCACTTT. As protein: CASSSDRSPISPLHF.

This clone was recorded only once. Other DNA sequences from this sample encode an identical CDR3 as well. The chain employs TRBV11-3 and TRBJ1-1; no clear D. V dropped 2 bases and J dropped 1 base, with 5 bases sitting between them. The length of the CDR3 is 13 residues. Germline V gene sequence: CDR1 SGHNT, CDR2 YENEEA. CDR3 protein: CASSLSGNTEAFF. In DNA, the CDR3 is TGTGCCAGCAGCTTAAGCGGGAACACTGAAGCTTTCTTT.

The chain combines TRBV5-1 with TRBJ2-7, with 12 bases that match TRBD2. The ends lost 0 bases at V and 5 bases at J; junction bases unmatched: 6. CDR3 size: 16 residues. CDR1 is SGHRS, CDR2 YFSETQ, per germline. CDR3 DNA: TGCGCCAGCAGCTTGGTGCGACTAGCGGGAGTGAACGAGCAGTACTTC. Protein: CASSLVRLAGVNEQYF.

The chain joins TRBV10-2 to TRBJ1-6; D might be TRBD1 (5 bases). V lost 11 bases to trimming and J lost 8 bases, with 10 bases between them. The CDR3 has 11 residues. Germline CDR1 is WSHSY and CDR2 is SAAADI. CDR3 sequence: CAPSGDSPLHF. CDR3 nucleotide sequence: TGCGCCCCCTCGGGGGATTCACCCCTCCACTTT.

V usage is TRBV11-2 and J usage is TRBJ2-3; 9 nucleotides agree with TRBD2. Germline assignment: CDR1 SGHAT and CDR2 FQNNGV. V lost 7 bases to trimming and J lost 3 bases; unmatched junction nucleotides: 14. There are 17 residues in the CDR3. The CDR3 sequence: CASTPRGRGGWTDTQYF. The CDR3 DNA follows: TGTGCCAGCACCCCACGGGGGCGGGGGGGTTGGACAGATACGCAGTATTTT.

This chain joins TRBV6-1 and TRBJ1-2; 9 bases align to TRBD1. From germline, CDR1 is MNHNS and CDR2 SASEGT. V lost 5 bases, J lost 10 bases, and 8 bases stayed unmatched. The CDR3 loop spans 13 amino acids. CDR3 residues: CASSSPRTGVYTF. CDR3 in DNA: TGTGCCAGCAGTTCACCCCGGACAGGGGTCTACACCTTC.

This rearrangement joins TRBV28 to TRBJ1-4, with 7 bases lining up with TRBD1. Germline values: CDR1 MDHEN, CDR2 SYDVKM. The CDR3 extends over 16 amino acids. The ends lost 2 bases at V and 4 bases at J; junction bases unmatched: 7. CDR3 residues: CASSLIGQVLNEKLFF. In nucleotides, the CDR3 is TGTGCCAGCAGTTTAATTGGACAGGTCCTTAATGAAAAACTGTTTTTT.

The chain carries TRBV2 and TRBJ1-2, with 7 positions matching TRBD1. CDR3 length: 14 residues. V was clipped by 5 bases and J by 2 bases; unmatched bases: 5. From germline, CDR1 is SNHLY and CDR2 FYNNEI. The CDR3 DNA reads TGTGCCAGCAGTCCACAGGGGCCGAACTATGGCTACACCTTC. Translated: CASSPQGPNYGYTF.

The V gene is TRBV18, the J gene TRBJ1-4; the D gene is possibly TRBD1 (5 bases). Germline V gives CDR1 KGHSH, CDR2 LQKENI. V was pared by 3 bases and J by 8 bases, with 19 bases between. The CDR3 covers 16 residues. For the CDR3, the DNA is TGTGCCAGCTCACCGAGACCGGACACGGGTGGGGAAAAACTGTTTTTT. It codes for CASSPRPDTGGEKLFF.

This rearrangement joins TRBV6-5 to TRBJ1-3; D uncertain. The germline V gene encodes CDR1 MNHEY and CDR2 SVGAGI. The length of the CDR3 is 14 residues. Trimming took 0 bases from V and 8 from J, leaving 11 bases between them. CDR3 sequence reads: CASSYSGLSDTIYF. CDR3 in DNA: TGTGCCAGCAGTTACTCGGGGTTGTCGGACACCATATATTTT.

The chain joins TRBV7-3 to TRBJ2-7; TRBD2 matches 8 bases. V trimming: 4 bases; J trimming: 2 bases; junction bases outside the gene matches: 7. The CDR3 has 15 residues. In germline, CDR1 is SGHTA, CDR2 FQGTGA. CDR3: CASSYSGTSAYEQYF. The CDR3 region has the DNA TGTGCCAGCAGCTACTCGGGGACTAGTGCCTACGAGCAGTACTTC.

This chain's CDR3 is CATSVPRETQYF. CDR3 nucleotides: TGTGCCACCAGCGTCCCCAGGGAGACCCAGTACTTC. This chain connects TRBV15 to TRBJ2-5; no reliable D call. Trimming cost V 5 bases and J 5 bases, with 9 bases left between them. The CDR3 is made up of 12 amino acids. Germline CDR1 and CDR2: LNHNV and YYDKDF (reference sequence).

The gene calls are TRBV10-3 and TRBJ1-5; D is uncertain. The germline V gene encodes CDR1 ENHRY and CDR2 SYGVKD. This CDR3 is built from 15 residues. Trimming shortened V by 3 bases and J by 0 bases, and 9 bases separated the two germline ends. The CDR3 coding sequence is TGTGCCATCAGTGAACACAAGAATAGCAATCAGCCCCAGCATTTT. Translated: CAISEHKNSNQPQHF.

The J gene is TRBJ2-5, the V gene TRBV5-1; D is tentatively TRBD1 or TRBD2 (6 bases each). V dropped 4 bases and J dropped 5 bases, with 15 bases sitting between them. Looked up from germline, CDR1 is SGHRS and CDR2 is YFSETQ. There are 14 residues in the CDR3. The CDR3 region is CASSRRRGEETQYF. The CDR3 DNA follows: TGCGCCAGCAGCAGACGAAGGGGGGAGGAGACCCAGTACTTC.

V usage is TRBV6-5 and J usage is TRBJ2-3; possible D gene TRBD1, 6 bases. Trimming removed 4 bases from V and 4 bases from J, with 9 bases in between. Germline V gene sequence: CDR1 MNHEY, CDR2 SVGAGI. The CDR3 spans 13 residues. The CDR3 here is CASSLGAPDTQYF. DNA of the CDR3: TGTGCCAGCAGTTTGGGGGCGCCAGATACGCAGTATTTT.

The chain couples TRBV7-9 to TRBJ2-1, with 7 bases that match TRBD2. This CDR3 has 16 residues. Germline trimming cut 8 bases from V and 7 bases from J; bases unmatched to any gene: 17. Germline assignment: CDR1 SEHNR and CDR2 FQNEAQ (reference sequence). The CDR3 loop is CASGTDQLAAINEQFF. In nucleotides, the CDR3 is TGTGCCAGCGGAACGGACCAGCTAGCGGCTATTAATGAGCAGTTCTTC.

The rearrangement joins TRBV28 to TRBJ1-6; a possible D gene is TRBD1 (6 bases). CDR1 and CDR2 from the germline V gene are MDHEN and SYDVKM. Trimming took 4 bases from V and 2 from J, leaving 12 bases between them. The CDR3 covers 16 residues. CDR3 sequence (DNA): TGTGCCAGCAGTTCCCCTCGGGGGCCCTATAATTCACCCCTCCACTTT. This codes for CASSSPRGPYNSPLHF.

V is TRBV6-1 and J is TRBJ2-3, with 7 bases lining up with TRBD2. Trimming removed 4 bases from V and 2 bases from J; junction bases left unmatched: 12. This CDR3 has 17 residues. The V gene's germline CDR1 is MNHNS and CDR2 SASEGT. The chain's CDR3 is CASSGDLGGDSTDTQYF. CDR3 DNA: TGTGCCAGCAGTGGCGACCTGGGAGGGGACTCCACAGATACGCAGTATTTT.

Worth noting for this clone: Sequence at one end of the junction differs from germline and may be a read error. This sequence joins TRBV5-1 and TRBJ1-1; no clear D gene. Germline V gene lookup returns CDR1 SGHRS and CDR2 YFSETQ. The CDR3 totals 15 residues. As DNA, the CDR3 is TGTGCCAGCAGCTTTCGTCGGATGAGGGACACTGAAGCTTTCTTT. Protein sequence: CASSFRRMRDTEAFF.

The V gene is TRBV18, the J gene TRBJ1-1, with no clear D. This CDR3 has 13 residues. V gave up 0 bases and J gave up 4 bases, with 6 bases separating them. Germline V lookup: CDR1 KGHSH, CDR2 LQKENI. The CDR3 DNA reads TGTGCCAGCTCACCACCGACCGGCACTGAAGCTTTCTTT. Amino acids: CASSPPTGTEAFF.

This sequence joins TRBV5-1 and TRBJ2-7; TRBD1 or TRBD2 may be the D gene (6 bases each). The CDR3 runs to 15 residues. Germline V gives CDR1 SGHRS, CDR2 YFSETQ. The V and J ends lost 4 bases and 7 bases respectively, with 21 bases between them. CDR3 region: CASSPLGGRGGEQYF. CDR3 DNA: TGCGCCAGCAGCCCCCTCGGGGGCAGGGGTGGGGAGCAGTACTTC.

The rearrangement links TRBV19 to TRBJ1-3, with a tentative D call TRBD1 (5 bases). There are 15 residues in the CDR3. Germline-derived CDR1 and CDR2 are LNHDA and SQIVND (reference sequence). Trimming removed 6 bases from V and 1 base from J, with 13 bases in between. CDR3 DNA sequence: TGTGCCAGTAGAGCAGGGCCAGCATCTGGAAACACCATATATTTT. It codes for CASRAGPASGNTIYF.

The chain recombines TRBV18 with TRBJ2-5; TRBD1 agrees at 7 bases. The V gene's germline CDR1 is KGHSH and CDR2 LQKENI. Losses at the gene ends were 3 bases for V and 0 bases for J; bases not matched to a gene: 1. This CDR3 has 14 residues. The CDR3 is CASSPGTDQETQYF. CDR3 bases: TGTGCCAGCTCACCGGGGACAGACCAAGAGACCCAGTACTTC.

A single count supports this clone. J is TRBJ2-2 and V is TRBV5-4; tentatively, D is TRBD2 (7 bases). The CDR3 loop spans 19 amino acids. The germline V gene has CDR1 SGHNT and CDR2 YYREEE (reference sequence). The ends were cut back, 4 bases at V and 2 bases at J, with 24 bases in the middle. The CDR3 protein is CASSPSPRGGGSNTGELFF. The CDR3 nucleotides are TGTGCCAGCAGCCCTAGCCCCCGAGGCGGGGGCTCCAACACCGGGGAGCTGTTTTTT.

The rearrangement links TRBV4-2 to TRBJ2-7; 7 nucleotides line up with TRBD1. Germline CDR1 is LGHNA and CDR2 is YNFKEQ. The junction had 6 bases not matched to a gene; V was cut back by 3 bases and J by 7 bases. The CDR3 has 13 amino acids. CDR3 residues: CASSHSTGDEQYF. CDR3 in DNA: TGTGCCAGCAGCCATAGCACAGGGGATGAGCAGTACTTC.

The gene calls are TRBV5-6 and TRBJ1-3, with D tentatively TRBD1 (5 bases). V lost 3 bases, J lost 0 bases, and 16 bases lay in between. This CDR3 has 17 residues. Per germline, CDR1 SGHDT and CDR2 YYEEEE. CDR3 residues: CASSYLGTASSGNTIYF. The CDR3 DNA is TGTGCCAGCAGCTACCTGGGGACGGCGAGCTCTGGAAACACCATATATTTT.